This record looks at one TCR beta chain sequence and its context. Its antigen remains undetermined. The sample holds no much larger clone one base away, and base qualities are not on file. TCRbeta CDR3 regions were amplified from genomic DNA by means of the immunoSEQ Assay, a bias-controlled multiplex PCR. The authors' analysis ran thus. Nucleated cell counts per sample were estimated from amplification of reference gene primers within the assay. To quantify the absolute abundance of each unique TCRbeta CDR3 rearrangement, sequence reads were collapsed and filtered. Productive Simpson clonality was computed per sample as the square root of Simpson's diversity index over productive rearrangements. Sourced from immuneACCESS, this table was stored by TCRdb with only in-frame sequences that have V and J called. A share of the clones is absent; for the studies checked, an unresolved V gene accounts for under half, and the remainder has no known explanation. The DNA gave D and trimming, while V, J and clone size come from that table. This sample is represented by about 160,000 clones; about 86% of them were singletons. The top ten constitute around 4% of the sample.

V was cut back by 7 bases and J by 4 bases, leaving a gap of 12 bases between them. For CDR1 and CDR2, the germline V gene (reference sequence) lists LNHDA and SQIVND. From the cysteine up to the phenylalanine, the CDR3 has a length of 13 residues. Only the CDR3 part of the read is kept: 39 bases, read in frame from the first base. Whole blood was collected in K2EDTA tubes by collaborating institutions according to the institutions' own protocols. For TCRbeta analysis, collaborators shipped samples in one of three forms: frozen whole blood, isolated PBMCs, or DNA extracted from either of those sample types. The sample originates from a study of blood T cell repertoires in COVID-19 (dated by TCRdb to the early 2020s). Some background on the complete study: Collaborator samples came from the United States, Italy and Spain and covered acute and convalescent phases of COVID-19. The repertoires were released in a freely available public database intended as a resource for research on the immune response to SARS-CoV-2. Where available, HLA class I and class II types were obtained from metadata supplied by the sample provider rather than from assay-based typing. The prospective study material was composed of cDNA or gDNA derived from T cells, B-cell-depleted T cells, or PBMCs. Samples came from the ongoing ImmuneRACE study (first 160 participants) plus 1,254 subjects from 6 global collaborators. The sample metadata nearly always contained a de-identified subject ID, COVID-19 status, age in years and sex. The dataset comprised deeply sampled blood TCRbeta repertoires from subjects exposed to, actively infected with, or recovered from COVID-19. Study-wide conclusions, independent of this receptor: The quantity of clinical and demographic metadata differed by source and by participant and was supplied without curation.

This chain is built from TRBV19 and TRBJ2-3; tentative D gene TRBD1, with 6 bases matching. This sequence originates from a woman in her seventies with acute or convalescent COVID-19. Sequenced sample: peripheral blood. The DNA is TGTGCCAGTAATTGGACAGAAGCAGATACGCAGTATTTT. Translated, this gives CASNWTEADTQYF.